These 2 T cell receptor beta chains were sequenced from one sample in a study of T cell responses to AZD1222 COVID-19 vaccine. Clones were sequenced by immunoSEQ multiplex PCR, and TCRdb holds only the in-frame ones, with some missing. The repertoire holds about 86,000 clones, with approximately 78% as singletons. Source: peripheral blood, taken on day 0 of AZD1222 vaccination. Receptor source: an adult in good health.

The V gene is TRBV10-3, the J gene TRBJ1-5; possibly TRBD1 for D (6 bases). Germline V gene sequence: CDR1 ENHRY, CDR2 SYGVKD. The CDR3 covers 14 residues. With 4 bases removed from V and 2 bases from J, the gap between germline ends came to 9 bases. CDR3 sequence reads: CAISAQGGNQPQHF. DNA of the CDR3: TGTGCCATCAGTGCACAGGGTGGCAATCAGCCCCAGCATTTT.

CDR3 loop: CAISDRANTGELFF. The DNA of the CDR3 is TGTGCCATCAGTGACAGGGCGAACACCGGGGAGCTGTTTTTT. The chain couples TRBV10-3 to TRBJ2-2, with TRBD1 as a possible D gene (5 bases). CDR1 is ENHRY and CDR2 is SYGVKD in the germline V gene. Trimming shortened V by 3 bases and J by 0 bases, and 5 bases separated the two germline ends. The CDR3 spans 14 residues.